Only a few counts were recorded for the clone carrying this T cell receptor beta chain. Its antigen is unidentified. The sequenced template was cDNA made from the entire isolated RNA. Measured with immunoSEQ multiplex PCR; TCRdb has only the in-frame clones, and not every one. The top ten clones hold 0.023% of a sample with 810,000 or so clones, roughly 15% of them seen once. These data belong to a study of beta chain features in type 1 diabetes. Study-level results: Small HLA sub-analyses could not settle whether HLA shapes TCRB rearrangement. All four CD4+ subsets of Type 1 diabetes patients contained TCRB CDR3s that were moderately but significantly shorter. Comparison showed that naive, central memory and Treg TCRB repertoires appeared more similar among patients than among healthy donors.

Sequencing input: naive CD4+ T cells from blood. This clonotype originated in a woman aged 18-29 years in good health.

CDR3 nucleotides: TGTGCCAGCAGCCCCGGACTTACAGGCAATGAGCAGTTCTTC. Translated: CASSPGLTGNEQFF. The chain joins TRBV6-5 to TRBJ2-1; D tentatively reads TRBD1 or TRBD2 (5 bases each). The V and J ends lost 6 bases and 6 bases respectively, with 15 bases between them. This CDR3 has 14 amino acids. Germline values: CDR1 MNHEY, CDR2 SVGAGI.